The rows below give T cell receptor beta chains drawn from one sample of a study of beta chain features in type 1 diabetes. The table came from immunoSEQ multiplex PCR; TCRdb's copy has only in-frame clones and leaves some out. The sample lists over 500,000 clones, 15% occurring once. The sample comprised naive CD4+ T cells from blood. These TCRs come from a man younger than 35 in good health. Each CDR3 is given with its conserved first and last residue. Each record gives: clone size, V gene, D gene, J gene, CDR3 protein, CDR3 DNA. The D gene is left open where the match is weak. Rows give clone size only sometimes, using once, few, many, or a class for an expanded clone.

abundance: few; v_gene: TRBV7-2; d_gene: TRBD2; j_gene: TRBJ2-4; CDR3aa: CASSLAYGLGENIQYF; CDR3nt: TGTGCCAGCAGCTTAGCGTACGGACTAGGTGAAAACATTCAGTACTTC
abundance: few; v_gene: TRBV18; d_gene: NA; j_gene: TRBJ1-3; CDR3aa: CASSPDSPGNTIYF; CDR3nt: TGTGCCAGCTCACCGGACTCTCCTGGAAACACCATATATTTT
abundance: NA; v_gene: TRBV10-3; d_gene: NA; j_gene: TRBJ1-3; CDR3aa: CASSEAPGNTIYF; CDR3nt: TGTGCCAGCAGTGAAGCGCCCGGAAACACCATATATTTT
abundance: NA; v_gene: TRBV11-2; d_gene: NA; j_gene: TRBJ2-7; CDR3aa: CASSAVNEQYF; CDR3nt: TGTGCCAGCAGCGCCGTGAACGAGCAGTACTTC
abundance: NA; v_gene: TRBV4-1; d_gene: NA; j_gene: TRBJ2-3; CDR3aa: CASSKRTEIGDTQYF; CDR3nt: TGCGCCAGCAGCAAGAGAACCGAGATTGGAGATACGCAGTATTTT
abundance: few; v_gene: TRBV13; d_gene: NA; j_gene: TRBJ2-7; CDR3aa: CASSLVGIGKQYF; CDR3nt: TGTGCCAGCAGCTTAGTCGGAATAGGGAAGCAGTACTTC
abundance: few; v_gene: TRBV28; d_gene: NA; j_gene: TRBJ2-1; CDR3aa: CASSLPPHEQFF; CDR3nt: TGTGCCAGCAGTTTGCCCCCTCATGAGCAGTTCTTC
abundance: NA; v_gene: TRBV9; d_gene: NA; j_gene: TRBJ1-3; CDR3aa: CASSPFGSSGNTIYF; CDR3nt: TGTGCCAGCAGCCCCTTTGGGAGCTCTGGAAACACCATATATTTT
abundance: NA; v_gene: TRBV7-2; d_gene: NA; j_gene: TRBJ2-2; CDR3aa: CASSIRLNTGELFF; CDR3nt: TGTGCCAGCAGCATTCGACTCAACACCGGGGAGCTGTTTTTT
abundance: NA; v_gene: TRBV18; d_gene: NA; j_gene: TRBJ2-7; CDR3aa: CASSPQGTLSYEQYF; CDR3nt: TGTGCCAGCTCACCACAGGGGACTCTCTCCTACGAGCAGTACTTC
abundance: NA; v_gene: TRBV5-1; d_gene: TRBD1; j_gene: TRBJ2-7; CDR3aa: CASSRTGTGAYEQYF; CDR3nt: TGCGCCAGCAGCCGTACCGGGACAGGGGCTTACGAGCAGTACTTC
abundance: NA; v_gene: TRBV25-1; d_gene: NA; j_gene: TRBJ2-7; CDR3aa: CASSEGSAAAVIEQYF; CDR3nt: TGTGCCAGCAGTGAAGGTTCGGCCGCCGCGGTGATAGAGCAGTACTTC
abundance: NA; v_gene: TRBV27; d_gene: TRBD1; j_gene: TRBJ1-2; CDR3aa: CASSFDRDFNYGYTF; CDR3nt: TGTGCCAGCAGTTTCGACAGGGACTTTAACTATGGCTACACCTTC
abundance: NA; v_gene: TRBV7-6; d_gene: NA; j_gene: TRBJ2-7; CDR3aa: CASSRPGNYEQYF; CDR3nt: TGTGCCAGCAGCCGTCCGGGGAACTACGAGCAGTACTTC
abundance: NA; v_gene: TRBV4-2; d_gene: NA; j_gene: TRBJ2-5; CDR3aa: CASSQAGAGIQETQYF; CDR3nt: TGTGCCAGCAGCCAAGCAGGGGCGGGGATCCAAGAGACCCAGTACTTC
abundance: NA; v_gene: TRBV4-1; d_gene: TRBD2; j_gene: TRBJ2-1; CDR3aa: CASSQETSGAYNEQFF; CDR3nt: TGCGCCAGCAGCCAAGAAACTAGCGGAGCCTACAATGAGCAGTTCTTC
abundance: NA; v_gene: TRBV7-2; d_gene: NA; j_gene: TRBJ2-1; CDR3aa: CASSSQGWNEQFF; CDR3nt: TGTGCCAGCAGCTCTCAGGGGTGGAATGAGCAGTTCTTC
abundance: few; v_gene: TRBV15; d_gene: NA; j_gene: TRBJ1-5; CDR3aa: CATSGNSNQPQHF; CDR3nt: TGTGCCACCAGCGGGAATAGCAATCAGCCCCAGCATTTT
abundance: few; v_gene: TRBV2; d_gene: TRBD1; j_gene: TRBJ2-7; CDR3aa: CASSKDSGTGVHEQYF; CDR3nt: TGTGCCAGCAGTAAAGACTCCGGGACAGGGGTCCACGAGCAGTACTTC
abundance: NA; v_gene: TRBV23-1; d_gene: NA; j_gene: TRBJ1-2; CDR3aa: CAKWTRDDYGYTF; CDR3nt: TGCGCCAAATGGACAAGGGATGATTATGGCTACACCTTC
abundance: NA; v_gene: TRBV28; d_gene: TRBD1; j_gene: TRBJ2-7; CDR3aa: CASSHGTGGTEQYF; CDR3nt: TGTGCCAGCAGTCACGGGACAGGGGGCACCGAGCAGTACTTC
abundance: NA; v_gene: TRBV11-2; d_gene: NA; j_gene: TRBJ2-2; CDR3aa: CASSSITGSTGELFF; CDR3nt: TGTGCCAGCAGCTCAATTACAGGGTCGACCGGGGAGCTGTTTTTT
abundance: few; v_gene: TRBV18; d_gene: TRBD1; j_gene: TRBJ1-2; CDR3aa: CASSPETGSNYGYTF; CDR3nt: TGTGCCAGCTCACCCGAGACAGGGAGCAACTATGGCTACACCTTC
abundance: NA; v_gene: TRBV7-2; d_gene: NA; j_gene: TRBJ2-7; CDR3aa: CASSRSSYEQYF; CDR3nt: TGTGCCAGCAGCCGAAGCTCCTACGAGCAGTACTTC
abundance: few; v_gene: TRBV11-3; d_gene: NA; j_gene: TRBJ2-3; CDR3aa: CASSLGAGMDTQYF; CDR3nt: TGTGCCAGCAGCTTGGGCGCGGGGATGGATACGCAGTATTTT
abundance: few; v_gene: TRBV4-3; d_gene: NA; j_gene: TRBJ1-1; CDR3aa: CASSQVGANTEAFF; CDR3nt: TGCGCCAGCAGCCAAGTAGGGGCGAACACTGAAGCTTTCTTT
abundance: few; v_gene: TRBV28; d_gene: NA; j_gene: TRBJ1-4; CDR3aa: CAAQQGDEKLFF; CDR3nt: TGTGCCGCTCAACAGGGAGATGAAAAACTGTTTTTT
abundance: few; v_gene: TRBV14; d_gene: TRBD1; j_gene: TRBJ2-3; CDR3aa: CASSQDRPDTQYF; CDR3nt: TGTGCCAGCAGCCAGGACAGGCCAGATACGCAGTATTTT
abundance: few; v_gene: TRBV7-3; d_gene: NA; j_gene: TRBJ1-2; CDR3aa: CASSPTGFYGYTF; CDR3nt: TGTGCCAGCAGCCCTACAGGATTCTATGGCTACACCTTC
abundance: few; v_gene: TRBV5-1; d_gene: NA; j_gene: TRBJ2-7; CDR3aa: CASSLEGTAYNEQYF; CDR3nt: TGCGCCAGCAGCTTGGAAGGGACGGCCTATAACGAGCAGTACTTC
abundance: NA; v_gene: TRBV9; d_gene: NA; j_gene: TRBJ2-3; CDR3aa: CASSVVVADTQYF; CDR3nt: TGTGCCAGCAGCGTAGTGGTAGCAGATACGCAGTATTTT
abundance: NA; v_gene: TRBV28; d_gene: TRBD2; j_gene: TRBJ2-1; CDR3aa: CASTSLGTGLSYNEQFF; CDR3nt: TGTGCCAGCACCTCCCTGGGGACGGGACTATCCTACAATGAGCAGTTCTTC
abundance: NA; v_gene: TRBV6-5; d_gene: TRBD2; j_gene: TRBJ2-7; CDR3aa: CASGTSGYEQYF; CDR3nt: TGTGCCAGCGGGACTAGCGGCTACGAGCAGTACTTC
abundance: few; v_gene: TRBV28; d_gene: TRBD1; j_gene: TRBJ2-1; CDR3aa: CASSTYRGSNEQFF; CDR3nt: TGTGCCAGCAGTACCTACAGGGGGAGTAATGAGCAGTTCTTC
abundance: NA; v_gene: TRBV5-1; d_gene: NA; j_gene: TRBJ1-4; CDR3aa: CASSGRTGGEKLFF; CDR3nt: TGCGCCAGCAGCGGCAGGACTGGGGGCGAAAAACTGTTTTTT
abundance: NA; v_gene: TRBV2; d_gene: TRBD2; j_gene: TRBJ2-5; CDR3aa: CASRELAGVPQETQYF; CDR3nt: TGTGCCAGCAGGGAACTAGCGGGGGTCCCCCAAGAGACCCAGTACTTC
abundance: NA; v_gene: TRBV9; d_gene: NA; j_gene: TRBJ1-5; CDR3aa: CASSRGAGGRKQPQHF; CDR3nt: TGTGCCAGCAGCCGCGGGGCGGGAGGGAGGAAGCAGCCCCAGCATTTT
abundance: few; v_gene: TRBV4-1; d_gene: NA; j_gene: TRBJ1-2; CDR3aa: CASSQDSPNYGYTF; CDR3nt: TGCGCCAGCAGCCAAGACTCGCCGAACTATGGCTACACCTTC
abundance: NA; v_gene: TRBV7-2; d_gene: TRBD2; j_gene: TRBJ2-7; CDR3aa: CASSFSSGPYEQYF; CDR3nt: TGTGCCAGCAGCTTCTCTAGCGGGCCCTACGAGCAGTACTTC
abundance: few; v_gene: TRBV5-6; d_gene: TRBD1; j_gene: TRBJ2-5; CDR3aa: CASSKAGTGVETQYF; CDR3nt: TGTGCCAGCAGCAAGGCCGGGACAGGGGTAGAGACCCAGTACTTC
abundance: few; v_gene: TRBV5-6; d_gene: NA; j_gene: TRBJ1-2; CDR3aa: CASSLGTVNYGYTF; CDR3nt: TGTGCCAGCAGCTTGGGGACAGTCAACTATGGCTACACCTTC